This T cell receptor (beta chain) was identified during a study of blood T cell repertoires in COVID-19. The wider study: Donors in the United States, Italy and Spain gave samples during acute or convalescent COVID-19. T cells, B-cell-depleted T cells, or PBMCs provided the cDNA or gDNA that served as material.

Original analysis: Quantification of nucleated cells was approximated via reference gene primer amplification. The protocol was immunoSEQ multiplex PCR, while the TCRdb copy is restricted to in-frame clones and leaves out a portion. The V and J calls and clone size are taken from that table; D and trimming were inferred from the DNA. The table has 90,000 or so clones, 89% seen once. Specimen: peripheral blood. This TCR was recovered from an elderly woman with active COVID-19.

CDR3 region: CASSRTGTGYNEQFF. CDR3 bases: TGTGCCAGCAGCCGTACCGGGACAGGGTACAATGAGCAGTTCTTC. The chain carries TRBV3-1 (or the pseudogene TRBV3-2) and TRBJ2-1, with TRBD1 matching 9 bases. Germline V lookup: CDR1 LGHDT, CDR2 YNNKEL (reference sequence). The CDR3 totals 15 residues. Trimming took 4 bases from V and 4 from J; bases not matched to a gene: 5.